Each of the 10 T cell receptor beta chains below was sequenced from the same sample in a study of response to subunit inactivated influenza vaccine. MiXCR, applied by TCRdb to the RT-PCR reads, yields one record per CDR3 protein. The table shows some 300,000 distinct CDR3 sequences, with around 20% occurring only once. Specimen: PBMCs from blood, collected less than 22 months after vaccination. The source is a man in his fifties or sixties who received an inactivated influenza vaccine.

The chain recombines TRBV4-2 with TRBJ1-4; D possibly corresponds to TRBD1 (6 bases). V shed 4 bases and J shed 3 bases, with 12 bases lying between them. There are 15 residues in the CDR3. Germline values: CDR1 LGHNA, CDR2 YNFKEQ. CDR3 sequence (DNA): TGTGCCAGCAGCCGATCGGACAGCTCTAATGAAAAACTGTTTTTT. Its protein product is CASSRSDSSNEKLFF.

This clonotype was recorded a few times. This chain uses TRBV20-1 with TRBJ1-1; 7 bases line up with TRBD1. The CDR3 is made up of 12 amino acids. Germline V CDR1 and CDR2: DFQATT, SNEGSKA (reference sequence). J gave up 3 bases and V 3 bases, and 1 base lay outside the gene matches. The CDR3: CSASRGYTEAFF. CDR3 DNA sequence: TGCAGTGCTAGCAGGGGGTACACTGAAGCTTTCTTT.

This chain joins TRBV7-9 and TRBJ2-1, with 9 bases identical to TRBD2. The V gene end was trimmed by 1 base and the J gene end by 9 bases; junction bases not matched to a gene: 13. The CDR3 is made up of 17 amino acids. Germline CDR1 reads SEHNR; CDR2 reads FQNEAQ (reference sequence). The CDR3 bases are TGTGCCAGCAGCTTAGGGACGGAGAGCGGGGGGCGGAGTGAGCAGTTCTTC. Protein sequence: CASSLGTESGGRSEQFF.

The V and J genes are TRBV12-3 or TRBV12-4 and TRBJ1-3; D is undetermined. V gave up 5 bases and J gave up 4 bases, with 9 bases separating them. CDR3 size: 13 residues. The DNA of the CDR3 is TGTGCCAGCAGTCCGGACCAGGGAAACACCATATATTTT. It encodes CASSPDQGNTIYF.

This clonotype was counted only a few times. Relative to the germline gene, one junction end is altered; a read error may explain this. The chain joins TRBV12-3 or TRBV12-4 to TRBJ1-1; D remains ambiguous. The CDR3 sequence is 15 residues long. The CDR3 reads CASSLAVVVNTEAFF. The CDR3 DNA follows: TGTGCCAGCAGTCTAGCGGTTGTTGTGAACACTGAAGCTTTCTTT.

This clonotype occurred a few times. The V gene is TRBV6-5, the J gene TRBJ1-3; unclear D gene. V was cut by 0 bases and J by 2 bases, with 17 bases left in between. CDR1 and CDR2 from the germline V gene are MNHEY and SVGAGI. The CDR3 totals 18 residues. The CDR3 loop is CASSYSGGGIETGNTIYF. Here the CDR3 DNA reads TGTGCCAGCAGTTACTCGGGAGGAGGAATAGAGACTGGAAACACCATATATTTT.

The table lists this clonotype with many counts. The chain combines TRBV20-1 with TRBJ1-2; no definite D call. The CDR3 sequence is 13 residues long. Germline CDR1 DFQATT, CDR2 SNEGSKA (reference sequence). Trimming pared 6 bases from V and 8 bases from J, leaving 19 bases between. The chain's CDR3 is CSAPNRALNGYTF. In DNA, the CDR3 is TGCAGTGCGCCGAACCGGGCCTTGAACGGCTACACCTTC.

The chain couples TRBV12-3 or TRBV12-4 to TRBJ2-1; D tentatively fits TRBD1 or TRBD2 (5 bases each). The CDR3 covers 14 residues. The germline V and J ends were trimmed by 3 bases and 7 bases, with 13 bases remaining between them. The CDR3 DNA reads as TGTGCCAGCAGTTTTGGGAGCAGGGCTAATGAGCAGTTCTTC. Protein: CASSFGSRANEQFF.

This clonotype appeared a few times. The genes are TRBV29-1 and TRBJ1-1; unclear D gene. CDR1 is SQVTM and CDR2 is ANQGSEA in the germline V gene. Trimming cost V 2 bases and J 6 bases, with 10 bases left between them. This CDR3 has 12 residues. The CDR3 DNA reads as TGCAGCGTTGAAATGGGAGGCGCTGAAGCTTTCTTT. Encoded protein: CSVEMGGAEAFF.

This chain uses TRBV4-2 with TRBJ1-4, with D uncertain. Germline CDR1 and CDR2: LGHNA and YNFKEQ. V gave up 0 bases and J gave up 1 base, with 12 bases separating them. This CDR3 is built from 17 residues. CDR3 protein: CASSQEFGSGTNEKLFF. Written as DNA, the CDR3 is TGTGCCAGCAGCCAAGAGTTTGGGTCGGGAACTAATGAAAAACTGTTTTTT.